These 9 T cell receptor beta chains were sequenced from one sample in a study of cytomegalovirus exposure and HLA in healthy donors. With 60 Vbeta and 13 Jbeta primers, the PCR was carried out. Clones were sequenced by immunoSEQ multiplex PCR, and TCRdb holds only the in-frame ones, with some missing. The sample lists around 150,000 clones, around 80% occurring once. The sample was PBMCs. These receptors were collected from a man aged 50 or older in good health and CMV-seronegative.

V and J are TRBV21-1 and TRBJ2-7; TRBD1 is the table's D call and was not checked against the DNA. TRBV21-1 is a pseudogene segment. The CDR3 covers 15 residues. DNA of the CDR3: TGTGCCAGCAGCAAAGGGCTTCAGGGGGCATACGAGCAGTACTTC. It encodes CASSKGLQGAYEQYF.

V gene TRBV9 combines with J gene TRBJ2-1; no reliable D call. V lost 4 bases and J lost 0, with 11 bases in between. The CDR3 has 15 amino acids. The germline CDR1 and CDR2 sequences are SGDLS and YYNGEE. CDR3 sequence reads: CASSKAPSSYNEQFF. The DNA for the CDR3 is TGTGCCAGCAGCAAAGCGCCGAGCTCCTACAATGAGCAGTTCTTC.

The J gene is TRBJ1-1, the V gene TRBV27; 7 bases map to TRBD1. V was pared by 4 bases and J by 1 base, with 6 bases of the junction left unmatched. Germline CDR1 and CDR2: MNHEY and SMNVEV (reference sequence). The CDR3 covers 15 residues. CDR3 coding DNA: TGTGCCAGCAGTTCGTCCAGACAGGGGAACACTGAAGCTTTCTTT. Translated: CASSSSRQGNTEAFF.

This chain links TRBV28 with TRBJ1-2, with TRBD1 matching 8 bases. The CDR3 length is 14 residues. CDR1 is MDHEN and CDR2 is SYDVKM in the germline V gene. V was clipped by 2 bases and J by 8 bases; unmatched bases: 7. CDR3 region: CASSLGQGEGGYTF. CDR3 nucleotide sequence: TGTGCCAGCAGTTTAGGACAGGGTGAAGGAGGCTACACCTTC.

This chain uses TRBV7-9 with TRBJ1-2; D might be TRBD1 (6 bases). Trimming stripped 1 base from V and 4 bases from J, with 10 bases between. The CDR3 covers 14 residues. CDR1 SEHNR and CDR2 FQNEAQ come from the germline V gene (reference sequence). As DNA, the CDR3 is TGTGCCAGCAGCTTAGGTGGACAGTTCTATGGCTACACCTTC. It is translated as CASSLGGQFYGYTF.

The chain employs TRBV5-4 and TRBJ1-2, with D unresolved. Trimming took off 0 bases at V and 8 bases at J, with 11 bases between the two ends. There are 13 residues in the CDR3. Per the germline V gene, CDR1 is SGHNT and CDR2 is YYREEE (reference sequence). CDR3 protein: CASSLGRERGYTF. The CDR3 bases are TGTGCCAGCAGCTTGGGCCGGGAGAGGGGCTACACCTTC.

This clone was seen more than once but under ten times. The CDR3 loop is CASSYGGTANTEAFF. The CDR3 region has the DNA TGTGCCAGCAGTTACGGGGGGACAGCGAACACTGAAGCTTTCTTT. The chain recombines TRBV6-5 with TRBJ1-1, with 7 bases aligning to TRBD1. The ends lost 2 bases at V and 1 base at J; junction bases unmatched: 4. The CDR3 consists of 15 residues. Germline V lookup: CDR1 MNHEY, CDR2 SVGAGI.

In nucleotides, the CDR3 is TGCGCCAGCAGCCTAAACAGGGGGCAAGAGACCCAGTACTTC. Encoded protein: CASSLNRGQETQYF. This sequence joins TRBV5-1 and TRBJ2-5, with 8 bases matching TRBD1. Trimming cost V 4 bases and J 2 bases; bases outside gene matches: 4. Germline V gene data show CDR1 as SGHRS and CDR2 as YFSETQ. The CDR3 has 14 residues.

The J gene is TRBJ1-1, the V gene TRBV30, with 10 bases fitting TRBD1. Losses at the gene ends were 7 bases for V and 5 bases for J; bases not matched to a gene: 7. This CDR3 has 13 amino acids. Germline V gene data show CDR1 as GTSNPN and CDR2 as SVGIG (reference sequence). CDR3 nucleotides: TGTGCCTACACGGGACAGGGGTGGACTGAAGCTTTCTTT. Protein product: CAYTGQGWTEAFF.